This T cell receptor (beta chain) was sequenced in a study of blood T cells in healthy people across ages. Next came a second PCR, run for roughly 6 to 11 cycles, which used a sample-barcoded 5' primer along with a J-beta primer mix. TCRdb recomputed calls from the 5' RACE reads with MiXCR, one row per CDR3 protein. The sample has fewer than 2,000,000 distinct CDR3 sequences; approximately 40% are singletons. Germline loops: CDR1 LGHNA, CDR2 YSLEER. V lost 4 bases and J lost 9; bases outside the gene matches: 11. This CDR3 is 14 amino acids long. This TCR derives from a human donor in good health. Sequenced material: blood. This chain uses TRBV4-3 with TRBJ1-2; TRBD1 agrees at 7 bases. The CDR3 is CASSRSGQPISYTF. In nucleotides, the CDR3 is TGCGCCAGCAGCCGATCGGGACAGCCGATTAGCTACACCTTC.